The T cell receptor beta chain described here comes from a study of CD8 T cells in ankylosing spondylitis. On this clonotype itself: What it binds is unknown.

Notes on the study in general: Peripheral blood held disease-linked clones only at relatively low frequency, and these were CD8+. The study identified a TCR beta motif of fewer than 10 highly homologous variants that appeared characteristic of ankylosing spondylitis blood.

V was trimmed by 11 bases and J by 3 bases, leaving 5 bases between them. The CDR3 is 10 amino acids. Quantitative 5'-RACE with molecular barcodes generated TCR beta libraries. TCRdb re-called the 5' RACE reads with MiXCR, one entry per CDR3 protein. Of 450,000 to 550,000 distinct CDR3 sequences detected, about 5.2% appear once; the ten largest clones hold under 4.5%. The specimen sequenced was blood, either unsorted or a sorted T cell fraction (not recorded which). V usage is TRBV12-3 or TRBV12-4 and J usage is TRBJ1-3, with no clear D. The TCR originated in a male donor with ankylosing spondylitis. Written as DNA, the CDR3 is TGTGCCGTAATTGGAAACACCATATATTTT. It specifies CAVIGNTIYF.